This TCR beta chain was sequenced during a study of shared T cell receptors in the human thymus. The assay was immunoSEQ multiplex PCR, and TCRdb's table has in-frame clones only and misses some. The data hold 720,000 or so clones, with over 75% observed a single time. Germline V gene data show CDR1 as SGHDN and CDR2 as FVKESK. Unmatched junction bases numbered 13, after V lost 4 bases and J lost 1 base. This CDR3 region has 18 residues. This sample also belongs to another study, concerning human thymus T cells. Per that paper: The donor group consisted of healthy Finnish infants who were having corrective surgery for congenital heart defects. V and J genes seemed to be used with bias in thymic and blood repertoires.

The source is a girl under three years old with a congenital heart defect. Sequencing was carried out using thymocytes. The V gene is TRBV14, the J gene TRBJ1-2; TRBD1 matches 9 bases. CDR3: CASSRDGTGPNNNYGYTF. The CDR3 DNA reads as TGTGCCAGCAGCCGGGACGGGACAGGGCCTAATAATAACTATGGCTACACCTTC.